This paragraph covers one T cell receptor beta chain sequence. Its antigen is currently unknown. The data were taken from a study of CD8 T cells in ankylosing spondylitis. Overall study results and limits: The study identified a TCR beta motif of under ten highly homologous variants that appeared characteristic of ankylosing spondylitis blood.

V lost 6 bases, J lost 0 bases, and 7 bases stayed unmatched. In germline, CDR1 is SQVTM, CDR2 ANQGSEA. The CDR3 runs 17 residues. MiXCR, run by TCRdb on the 5' RACE reads, gives a single entry per CDR3 protein. The sample lists about 750,000 distinct CDR3 sequences; roughly 19% were seen once. Input material: blood, either unsorted or a sorted T cell fraction (not recorded which). The V and J genes are TRBV29-1 and TRBJ2-2, with 13 nucleotides matching TRBD2. This TCR derives from a male donor with ankylosing spondylitis. In DNA, the CDR3 is TGCAGCGTAGGTGGACTAGCGGGGGACCCGAACACCGGGGAGCTGTTTTTT. Translating gives CSVGGLAGDPNTGELFF.